This T cell receptor beta chain was found in a study of cytomegalovirus exposure and HLA in healthy donors. Study-wide results and caveats: Researchers had no immune exposure information except CMV serostatus available.

Turning to this clone: The antigen is not known.

The CDR3 extends over 13 amino acids. Germline assignment: CDR1 LNHDA and CDR2 SQIVND (reference sequence). V lost 6 bases to trimming and J lost 8 bases, with 16 bases between them. PCR primers comprised 60 Vbeta and 13 Jbeta primers. The protocol was immunoSEQ multiplex PCR, while the TCRdb copy is restricted to in-frame clones and leaves out a portion. The data show around 230,000 clones, roughly 80% seen once. Donors were nominally healthy when sampled, though unrecorded immune exposures were likely. The TCR sequence derives from a man aged 35 to 55 in good health and CMV-seropositive. Sequenced input: PBMCs. The rearrangement uses TRBV19 and TRBJ1-1; a possible D gene is TRBD1 (5 bases). CDR3 loop: CASRFGTATEAFF. The CDR3 nucleotides are TGTGCCAGTAGGTTCGGGACTGCCACAGAAGCTTTCTTT.